The entry below gives a single T cell receptor beta chain sequence along with its context. Its antigen is not known. The entry originates in a study of cytomegalovirus exposure and HLA in healthy donors. Study-wide context: In a later analysis, it was reported that the approximately 110 validation repertoires had been produced on the same platform as the roughly 700 repertoires belonging to the first cohort.

V was cut by 5 bases and J by 2 bases, with 15 bases left in between. Germline values: CDR1 SNHLY, CDR2 FYNNEI. The CDR3 runs 15 residues. Clones were sequenced by immunoSEQ multiplex PCR, and TCRdb holds only the in-frame ones, with some missing. The table has about 65,000 clones, roughly 94% seen once. Broader study findings: Cytomegalovirus status was reportedly diagnosed by the classifier with high sensitivity and specificity.

The donors were part of the 120-subject validation cohort, which stood apart from the roughly 670-subject first cohort. V usage is TRBV2 and J usage is TRBJ2-5; possibly TRBD1 for D (5 bases). Input material: PBMCs. This TCR was recovered from a woman in her late teens or twenties in good health and CMV-seronegative. CDR3 bases: TGTGCCAGCAGTCGGCCCCCAGGGCTTCAAGAGACCCAGTACTTC. Translation gives CASSRPPGLQETQYF.